One TCR beta chain is described in this entry. Its specificity is unknown. The sample originates from a study of T cell responses to AZD1222 COVID-19 vaccine. Study-wide points: Just five or six AZD1222 recipients were seropositive at baseline. Receipt of two AZD1222 doses was followed by a rise in Spike-specific TCR breadth and depth. The study sampled repertoires only after the peak T cell response. At 160-218 and 743-854, vaccine-associated CD4 TCRs were dominant, and they spanned spike.

Repertoires were generated with immunoSEQ multiplex PCR, while TCRdb's copy carries only in-frame clones and drops some. The table records about 120,000 clones, roughly 87% of them present only once. The V and J ends lost 0 bases and 6 bases respectively, with 12 bases between them. Looked up from germline, CDR1 is MNHEY and CDR2 is SVGAGI. This CDR3 has 14 amino acids. The chain couples TRBV6-5 to TRBJ2-7, with D possibly TRBD2 on 5 matching bases. This TCR was recovered from an adult in good health. The sequences come from peripheral blood, collected on day 0 of AZD1222 vaccination. This CDR3 is CASSYSSGSVEQYF. The DNA for the CDR3 is TGTGCCAGCAGTTACTCCTCGGGATCGGTCGAGCAGTACTTC.